The TCR beta chain under discussion was sequenced for a study of blood T cell repertoires in COVID-19. At the level of the study: Italy, Spain and the United States were the sources of the convalescent and acute COVID-19 samples. T cells, B-cell-depleted T cells, or PBMCs provided the cDNA or gDNA that served as material.

Per the germline V gene, CDR1 is SGHRS and CDR2 is YFSETQ. After removal of 1 base from V and 4 bases from J, the junction contained 6 bases not matched to a gene. The CDR3 has 16 amino acids. Original analysis: Counts of nucleated cells, estimated from reference gene primer amplification, were obtained. Method: immunoSEQ multiplex PCR; TCRdb's copy keeps in-frame clones and lacks some. V, J and clone size reflect that table, while D and trimming were determined from the DNA. The table lists about 160,000 clones, 75% to 85% of them singletons. The chain recombines TRBV5-1 with TRBJ2-3; TRBD1 aligns across 10 bases. The source of this sequence is a human donor in a cohort sampled during active COVID-19. Input material: peripheral blood. CDR3 protein: CASSLQGQGLADTQYF. The DNA for the CDR3 is TGCGCCAGCAGCTTGCAGGGACAGGGGCTAGCAGATACGCAGTATTTT.